This T cell receptor beta chain was profiled in a study of blood T cell repertoires in COVID-19. Overall study: Spain, Italy and the United States supplied samples that represented acute and convalescent COVID-19. PBMCs, B-cell-depleted T cells, or T cells were the source of the cDNA or gDNA that made up the material.

V gave up 0 bases and J gave up 1 base, with 18 bases separating them. This CDR3 comprises 18 residues. The germline V gene encodes CDR1 LGHNT and CDR2 FRNRAP. In the original workflow: The assay estimated nucleated cells by amplifying reference gene primers. Produced via immunoSEQ multiplex PCR; TCRdb's table is partial and in-frame only. D and trimming come from the DNA, and the V and J calls and clone size come from that table. The table includes fewer than 250,000 clones, approximately 86% detected once. The chain links TRBV12-5 to TRBJ1-1, with D tentatively TRBD1 (6 bases). The specimen was peripheral blood. This receptor was taken from a human donor in a cohort sampled during active COVID-19. The CDR3 DNA reads TGTGCTAGTGGTTTGGTACGGGGCAGGGGAAGTGCGAACACTGAAGCTTTCTTT. It encodes CASGLVRGRGSANTEAFF.